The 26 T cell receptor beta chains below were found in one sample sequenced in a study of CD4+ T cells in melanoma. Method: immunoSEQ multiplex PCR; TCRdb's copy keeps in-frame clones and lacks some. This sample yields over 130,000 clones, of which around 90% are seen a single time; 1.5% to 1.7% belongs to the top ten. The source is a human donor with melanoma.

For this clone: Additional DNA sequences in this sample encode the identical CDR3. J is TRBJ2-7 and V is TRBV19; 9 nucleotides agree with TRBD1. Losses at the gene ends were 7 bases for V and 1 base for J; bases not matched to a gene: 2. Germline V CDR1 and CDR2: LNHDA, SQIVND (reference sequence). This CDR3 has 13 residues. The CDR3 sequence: CASKGTGSYEQYF. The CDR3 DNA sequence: TGTGCCAGTAAGGGGACAGGGTCCTACGAGCAGTACTTC.

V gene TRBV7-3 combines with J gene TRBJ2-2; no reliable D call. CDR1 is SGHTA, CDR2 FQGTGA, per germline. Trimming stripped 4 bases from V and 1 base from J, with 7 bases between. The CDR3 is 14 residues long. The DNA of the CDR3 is TGTGCCAGCAGCTCACAAGGGAACACCGGGGAGCTGTTTTTT. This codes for CASSSQGNTGELFF.

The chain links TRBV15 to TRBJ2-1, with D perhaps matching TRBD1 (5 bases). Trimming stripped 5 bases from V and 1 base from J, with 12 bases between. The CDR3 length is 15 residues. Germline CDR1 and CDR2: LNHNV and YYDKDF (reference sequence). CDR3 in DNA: TGTGCCACCAGCCCCCGGCAGGGTTCCTACAATGAGCAGTTCTTC. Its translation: CATSPRQGSYNEQFF.

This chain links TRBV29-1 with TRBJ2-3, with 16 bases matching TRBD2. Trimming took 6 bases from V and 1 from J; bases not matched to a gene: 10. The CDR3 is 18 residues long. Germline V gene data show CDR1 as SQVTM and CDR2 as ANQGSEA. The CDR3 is CSVAGTSGGGTRTDTQYF. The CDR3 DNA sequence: TGCAGCGTAGCCGGGACTAGCGGGGGGGGCACCCGCACAGATACGCAGTATTTT.

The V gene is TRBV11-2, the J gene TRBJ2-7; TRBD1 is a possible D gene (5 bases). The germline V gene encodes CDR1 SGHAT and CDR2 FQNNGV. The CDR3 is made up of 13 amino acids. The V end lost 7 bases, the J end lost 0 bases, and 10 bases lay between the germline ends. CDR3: CASNYRSSYEQYF. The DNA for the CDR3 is TGTGCCAGCAACTACAGGAGCTCCTACGAGCAGTACTTC.

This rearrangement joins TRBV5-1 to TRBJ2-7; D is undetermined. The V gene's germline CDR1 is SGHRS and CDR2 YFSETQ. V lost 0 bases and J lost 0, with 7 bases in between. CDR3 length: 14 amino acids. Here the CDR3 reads CASSLAGSSYEQYF. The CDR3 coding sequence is TGCGCCAGCAGCTTGGCCGGCAGCTCCTACGAGCAGTACTTC.

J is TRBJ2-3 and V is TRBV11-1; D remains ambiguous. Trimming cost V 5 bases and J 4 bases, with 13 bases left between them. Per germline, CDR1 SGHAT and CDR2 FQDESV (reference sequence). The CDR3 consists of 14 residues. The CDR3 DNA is TGTGCCAGCAGCCCAACCTTCGTGGCAGATACGCAGTATTTT. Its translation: CASSPTFVADTQYF.

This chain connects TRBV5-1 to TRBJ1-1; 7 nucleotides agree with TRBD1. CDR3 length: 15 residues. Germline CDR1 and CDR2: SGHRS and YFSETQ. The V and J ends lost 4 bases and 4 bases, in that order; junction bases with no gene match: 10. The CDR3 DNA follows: TGCGCCAGCAGCGATACCAAAGGGGGCGCCACTGAAGCTTTCTTT. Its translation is CASSDTKGGATEAFF.

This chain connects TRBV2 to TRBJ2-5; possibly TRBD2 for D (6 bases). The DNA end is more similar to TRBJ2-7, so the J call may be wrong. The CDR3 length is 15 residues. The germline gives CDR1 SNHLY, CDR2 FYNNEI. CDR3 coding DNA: TGTGCCAGCAGAGCTAGCGCTTTTACATCCTACGAGCAGTACTTC. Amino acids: CASRASAFTSYEQYF.

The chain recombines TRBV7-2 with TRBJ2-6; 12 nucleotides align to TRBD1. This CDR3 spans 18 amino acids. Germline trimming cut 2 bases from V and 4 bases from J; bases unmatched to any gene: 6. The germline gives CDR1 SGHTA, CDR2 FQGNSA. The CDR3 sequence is CASSLRGTGGAGANVLTF. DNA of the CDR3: TGTGCCAGCAGCTTACGAGGGACAGGGGGCGCCGGGGCCAACGTCCTGACTTTC.

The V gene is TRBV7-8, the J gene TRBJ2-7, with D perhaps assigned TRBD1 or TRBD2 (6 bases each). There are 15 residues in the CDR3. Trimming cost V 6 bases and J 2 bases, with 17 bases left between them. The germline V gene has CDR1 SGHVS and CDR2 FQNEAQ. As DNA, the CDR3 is TGTGCCAGCAGAAATCCCCGGGGGCACCCCTACGAGCAGTACTTC. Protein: CASRNPRGHPYEQYF.

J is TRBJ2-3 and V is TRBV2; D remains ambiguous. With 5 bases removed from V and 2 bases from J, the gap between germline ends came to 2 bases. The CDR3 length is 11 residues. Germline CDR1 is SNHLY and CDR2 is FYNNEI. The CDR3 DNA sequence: TGTGCCAGCAGTTACACAGATACGCAGTATTTT. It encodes CASSYTDTQYF.

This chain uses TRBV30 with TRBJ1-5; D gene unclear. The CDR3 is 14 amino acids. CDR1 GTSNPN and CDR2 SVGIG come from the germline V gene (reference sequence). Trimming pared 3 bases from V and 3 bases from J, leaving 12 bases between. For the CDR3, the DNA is TGTGCCTGGAGAGTAGGGTGGAACAATCAGCCCCAGCATTTT. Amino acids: CAWRVGWNNQPQHF.

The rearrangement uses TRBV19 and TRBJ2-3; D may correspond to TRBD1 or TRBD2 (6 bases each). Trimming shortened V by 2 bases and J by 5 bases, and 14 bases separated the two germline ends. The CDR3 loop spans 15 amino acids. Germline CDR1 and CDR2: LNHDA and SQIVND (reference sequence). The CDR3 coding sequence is TGTGCCAGTAGTATAACGGGGGCCGAAAGAGATACGCAGTATTTT. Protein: CASSITGAERDTQYF.

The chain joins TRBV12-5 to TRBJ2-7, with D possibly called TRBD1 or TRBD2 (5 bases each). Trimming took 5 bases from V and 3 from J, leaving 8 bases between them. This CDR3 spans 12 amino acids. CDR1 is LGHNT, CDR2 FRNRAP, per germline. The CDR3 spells CASGGGYYEQYF. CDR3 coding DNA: TGTGCTAGTGGTGGGGGATACTACGAGCAGTACTTC. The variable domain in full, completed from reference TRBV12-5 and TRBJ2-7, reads DARVTQTPRHKVTEMGQEVTMRCQPILGHNTVFWYRQTMMQGLELLAYFRNRAPLDDSGMPKDRFSAEMPDATLATLKIQPSEPRDSAVYFCASGGGYYEQYFGPGTRLTVT.

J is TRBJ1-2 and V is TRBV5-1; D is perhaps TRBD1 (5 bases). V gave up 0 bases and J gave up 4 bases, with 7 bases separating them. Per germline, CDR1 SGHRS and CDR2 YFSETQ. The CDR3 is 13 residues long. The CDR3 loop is CASSLDRSYGYTF. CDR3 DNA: TGCGCCAGCAGCTTGGACAGGAGCTATGGCTACACCTTC.

This chain's CDR3 is CASSLAGLGDAATQETQYF. DNA for the CDR3: TGCGCCAGCAGCTTGGCCGGGCTTGGAGACGCCGCCACCCAAGAGACCCAGTACTTC. This rearrangement joins TRBV5-1 to TRBJ2-5; D is uncertain. The V and J ends lost 0 bases and 1 base respectively, with 22 bases between them. From germline, CDR1 is SGHRS and CDR2 YFSETQ. The CDR3 has 19 residues.

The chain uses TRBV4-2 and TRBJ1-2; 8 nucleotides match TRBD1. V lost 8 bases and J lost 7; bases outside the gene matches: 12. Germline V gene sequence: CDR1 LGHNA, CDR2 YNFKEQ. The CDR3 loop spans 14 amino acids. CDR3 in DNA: TGTGCCAGCGCCTCGGACAGGGCGGGATTTGGCTACACCTTC. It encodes CASASDRAGFGYTF.

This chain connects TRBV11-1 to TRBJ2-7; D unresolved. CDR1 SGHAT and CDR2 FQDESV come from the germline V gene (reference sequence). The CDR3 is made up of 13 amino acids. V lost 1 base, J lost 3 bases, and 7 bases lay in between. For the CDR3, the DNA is TGTGCCAGCAGCTTAGGACGGAACTACGAGCAGTACTTC. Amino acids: CASSLGRNYEQYF. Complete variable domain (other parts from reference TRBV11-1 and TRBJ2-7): EAEVAQSPRYKITEKSQAVAFWCDPISGHATLYWYRQILGQGPELLVQFQDESVVDDSQLPKDRFSAERLKGVDSTLKIQPAELGDSAMYLCASSLGRNYEQYFGPGTRLTVT.

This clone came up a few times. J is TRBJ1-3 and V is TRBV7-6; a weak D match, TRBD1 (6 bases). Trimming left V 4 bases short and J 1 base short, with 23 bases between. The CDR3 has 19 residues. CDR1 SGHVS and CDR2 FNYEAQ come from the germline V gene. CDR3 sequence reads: CASSSNDRPDVVSGNTIYF. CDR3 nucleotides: TGTGCCAGCAGCTCCAACGACAGGCCCGATGTCGTTTCTGGAAACACCATATATTTT.

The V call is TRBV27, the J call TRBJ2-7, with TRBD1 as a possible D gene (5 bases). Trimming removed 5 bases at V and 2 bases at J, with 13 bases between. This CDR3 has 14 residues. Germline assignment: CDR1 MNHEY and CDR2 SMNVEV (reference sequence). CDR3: CASSPMTVPYEQYF. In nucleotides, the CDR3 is TGTGCCAGCAGTCCTATGACAGTCCCCTACGAGCAGTACTTC.

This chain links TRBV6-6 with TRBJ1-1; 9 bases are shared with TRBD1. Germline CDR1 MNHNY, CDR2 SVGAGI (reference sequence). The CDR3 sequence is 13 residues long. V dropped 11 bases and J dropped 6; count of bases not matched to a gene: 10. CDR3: CAGKQGAAAEAFF. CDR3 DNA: TGTGCCGGGAAACAGGGGGCTGCGGCTGAAGCTTTCTTT.

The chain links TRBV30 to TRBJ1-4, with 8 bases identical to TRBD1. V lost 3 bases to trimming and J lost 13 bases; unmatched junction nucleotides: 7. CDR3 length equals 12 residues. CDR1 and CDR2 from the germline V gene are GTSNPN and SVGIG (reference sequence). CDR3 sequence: CAWSPQGGGLFF. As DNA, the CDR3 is TGTGCCTGGAGCCCACAGGGGGGCGGACTGTTTTTT.

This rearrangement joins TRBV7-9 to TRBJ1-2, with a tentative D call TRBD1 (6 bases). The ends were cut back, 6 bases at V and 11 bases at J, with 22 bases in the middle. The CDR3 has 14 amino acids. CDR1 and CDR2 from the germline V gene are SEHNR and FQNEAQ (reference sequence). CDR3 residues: CASRMTGLETDYTF. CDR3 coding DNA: TGTGCCAGCAGGATGACAGGCCTCGAGACCGATTACACCTTC. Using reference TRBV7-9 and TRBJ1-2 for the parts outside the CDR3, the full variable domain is DTGVSQNPRHKITKRGQNVTFRCDPISEHNRLYWYRQTLGQGPEFLTYFQNEAQLEKSRLLSDRFSAERPKGSFSTLEIQRTEQGDSAMYLCASRMTGLETDYTFGSGTRLTVV.

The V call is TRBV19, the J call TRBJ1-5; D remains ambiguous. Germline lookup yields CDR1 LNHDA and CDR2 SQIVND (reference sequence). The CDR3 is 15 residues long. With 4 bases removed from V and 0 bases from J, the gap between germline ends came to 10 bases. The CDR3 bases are TGTGCCAGTAGTAAAATCTCTGGTAGCAATCAGCCCCAGCATTTT. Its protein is CASSKISGSNQPQHF. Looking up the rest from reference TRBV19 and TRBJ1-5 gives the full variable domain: DGGITQSPKYLFRKEGQNVTLSCEQNLNHDAMYWYRQDPGQGLRLIYYSQIVNDFQKGDIAEGYSVSREKKESFPLTVTSAQKNPTAFYLCASSKISGSNQPQHFGDGTRLSIL.

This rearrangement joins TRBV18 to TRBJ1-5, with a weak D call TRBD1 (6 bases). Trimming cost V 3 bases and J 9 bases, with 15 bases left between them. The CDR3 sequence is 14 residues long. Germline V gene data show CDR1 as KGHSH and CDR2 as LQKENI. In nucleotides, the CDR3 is TGTGCCAGCTCACCGGGCAGGGGCGGCCCGCCCCAGCATTTT. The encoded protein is CASSPGRGGPPQHF. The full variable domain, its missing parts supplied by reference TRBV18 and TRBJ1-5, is NAGVMQNPRHLVRRRGQEARLRCSPMKGHSHVYWYRQLPEEGLKFMVYLQKENIIDESGMPKERFSAEFPKEGPSILRIQQVVRGDSAAYFCASSPGRGGPPQHFGDGTRLSIL.